Listed below are T cell receptor beta chains from one sample, sequenced in a study of a mutant IDH1 vaccine in newly diagnosed glioma. Some clones are missing from TCRdb's copy, which holds only in-frame ones; the method was immunoSEQ multiplex PCR. There are approximately 70,000 clones in the sample; 70% to 80% occur only once, and around 8.4% lies in the top ten. The source was PBMCs, collected from a glioma patient treated with radiotherapy, temozolomide or both. The receptors were sampled from a man in his forties or fifties with glioma. The CDR3 runs from the conserved cysteine through the conserved F or W. The D gene is left open where the match is weak. Clone size is stated in some rows and not others, as once, few, many or a class when expanded.

d_call clone_size j_call v_call cdr3_nt cdr3_aa
- - TRBJ2-7 TRBV29-1 TGCAGCGTTGAACTTCCATCGCAGCAATACGAGCAGTACTTC CSVELPSQQYEQYF
- - TRBJ1-1 TRBV5-1 TGCGCCAGCAGCCCCCAGTGGCAGGGCTCTGAAGCTTTCTTT CASSPQWQGSEAFF
- - TRBJ1-5 TRBV4-3 TGCGCCAGCAGCCACATGCCCAGGCAGCCCCAGCATTTT CASSHMPRQPQHF
- - TRBJ2-4 TRBV6-5 TGTGCCAGCGGTATGGGGGCGGGCAAAAACATTCAGTACTTC CASGMGAGKNIQYF
- - TRBJ2-1 TRBV5-1 TGCGCCAGCAGCTCCTCGGGGGTTGAGCAGTTCTTC CASSSSGVEQFF
TRBD1 - TRBJ1-4 TRBV5-1 TGCGCCAGCAACAAGGACAGGGGGGATGAAAAACTGTTTTTT CASNKDRGDEKLFF
TRBD1 - TRBJ2-1 TRBV30 TGTGCCAGATCGGACAGGGGTGCATCTACCTACAATGAGCAGTTCTTC CARSDRGASTYNEQFF
- - TRBJ2-1 TRBV27 TGTGCCAGCAGTTTATCGGGGTCCTCCTACAATGAGCAGTTCTTC CASSLSGSSYNEQFF
TRBD2 - TRBJ2-7 TRBV19 TGTGCCAGTAGTCTAGGCGGGGGGCCGAGAGAGCAGTACTTC CASSLGGGPREQYF
- few TRBJ1-1 TRBV10-1 TGCGCCAGCAGTGAGTCGATGAACACTGAAGCTTTCTTT CASSESMNTEAFF
- - TRBJ1-2 TRBV5-4 TGTGCCAGCAGCTTCTCCGGCAGGGACGGCTATGGCTACACCTTC CASSFSGRDGYGYTF
TRBD2 few TRBJ2-5 TRBV7-2 TGTGCCAGCAGCCCGGTAGCGGGGCCCAGTGAGGCCCAGTACTTC CASSPVAGPSEAQYF
- once TRBJ1-1 TRBV11-3 TGTGCCAGCAGCTTGGGGGGTGAAGCTTTCTTT CASSLGGEAFF
TRBD1 - TRBJ1-4 TRBV30 TGTGCCTACGGGACAGGGAATGAAAAACTGTTTTTT CAYGTGNEKLFF
- many TRBJ1-5 TRBV30 TGTGCCTGGAGGCGCACAGGAGATCGCAATCAGCCCCAGCATTTT CAWRRTGDRNQPQHF
- - TRBJ1-2 TRBV30 TGTGCCTGGAAGGGCGGTTCCAACTATGGCTACACCTTC CAWKGGSNYGYTF
- - TRBJ2-1 TRBV9 TGTGCCAGCAGCCTGGGGATAGGGGCCGGCTACAATGAGCAGTTCTTC CASSLGIGAGYNEQFF
- - TRBJ1-1 TRBV5-6 TGTGCCAGCAGCTCCAGTGAGGTGGGCCACACTGAAGCTTTCTTT CASSSSEVGHTEAFF
- - TRBJ2-3 TRBV30 TGTGCCTGGAGGGAAGATACGCAGTATTTT CAWREDTQYF
TRBD1 - TRBJ2-7 TRBV5-1 TGCGCCAGCACCCGGACAGGGGGATCCTACGAGCAGTACTTC CASTRTGGSYEQYF
TRBD1 few TRBJ1-1 TRBV10-3 TGTGCCACCTTACCCGGACAGGGGAACACTGAAGCTTTCTTT CATLPGQGNTEAFF
- - TRBJ1-5 TRBV15 TGTGCCACCAGCAGAAACCACCAACTAGGACTAGTGAGTCAGCCCCAGCATTTT CATSRNHQLGLVSQPQHF
- - TRBJ1-3 TRBV7-2 TGTGCCAGCAGCTCGGGCGGCAGTTCCTCTGGAAACACCATATATTTT CASSSGGSSSGNTIYF
- - TRBJ2-3 TRBV5-1 TGCGCCAGCAGCCCAACCGGGGCCACAGATACGCAGTATTTT CASSPTGATDTQYF
- - TRBJ1-1 TRBV20-1 TGCAGTGCTAGAGGTGGATTTGGAGCTTTCTTT CSARGGFGAFF
- few TRBJ1-1 TRBV11-2 TGTGCCAGCAGCTTAGAGGGGGCGGGTACTGAAGCTTTCTTT CASSLEGAGTEAFF
TRBD1 - TRBJ2-7 TRBV2 TGTGCCAGCGATAGGGGACAGGACTCCTACGAGCAGTACTTC CASDRGQDSYEQYF
TRBD1 - TRBJ2-1 TRBV4-3 TGCGCCAGCAGCCCCAGTAGGCAGGGGGACAATGAGCAGTTCTTC CASSPSRQGDNEQFF
TRBD1 few TRBJ2-7 TRBV29-1 TGCAGCGTTACAGGGGAATCCTACGAGCAGTACTTC CSVTGESYEQYF
- - TRBJ1-4 TRBV19 TGTGCCACCTGGGGGGAGGAAAAACTGTTTTTT CATWGEEKLFF
- few TRBJ2-2 TRBV27 TGTGCCAGCAGGTCCTTGGACAGCTACACCGGGGAGCTGTTTTTT CASRSLDSYTGELFF
TRBD1 - TRBJ1-5 TRBV5-6 TGTGCCAGCAGCCGTGACAGGGATTATCAGCCCCAGCATTTT CASSRDRDYQPQHF
TRBD2 once TRBJ2-5 TRBV5-4 TGTGCCAGCAGCTTAGCGGCTAGCGGGGGGGCCTGGGAGACCCAGTACTTC CASSLAASGGAWETQYF
- - TRBJ2-7 TRBV5-4 TGTGCCAGCAGCTTGTCCGGGCTGGCGTACGAGCAGTACTTC CASSLSGLAYEQYF
- - TRBJ2-7 TRBV13 TGTGCCAGCAGCCCTCGACAGAAGTTGATATCCTACGAGCAGTACTTC CASSPRQKLISYEQYF
TRBD1 - TRBJ1-2 TRBV29-1 TGCAGCGTTGAGAGTCGACAGGGCCCTAACTATGGCTACACCTTC CSVESRQGPNYGYTF
TRBD1 - TRBJ2-2 TRBV10-3 TGTGCCATCAGTGGGGGCGGACAGGGAAGTAAGGGCGGGGAGCTGTTTTTT CAISGGGQGSKGGELFF
- - TRBJ1-1 TRBV7-3 TGTGCCAGCAGCTTAATCGGTACCACTGAAGCTTTCTTT CASSLIGTTEAFF
TRBD1 - TRBJ1-5 TRBV28 TGTGCCAGCAGGCCGGGGGGAGGGGGCGATCAGCCCCAGCATTTT CASRPGGGGDQPQHF
- - TRBJ2-6 TRBV6-6 TGTGCCAGCAGTTACTCACAGGGAATTGGGGCCAACGTCCTGACTTTC CASSYSQGIGANVLTF
- - TRBJ1-2 TRBV9 TGTGCCAGCAGCGAGGGGACGGGCGCAGCTAACTATGGCTACACCTTC CASSEGTGAANYGYTF
- - TRBJ1-2 TRBV28 TGTGCCAGCAGTTTGGGAGGACAATACTCTGATGGCTACACCTTC CASSLGGQYSDGYTF